Detailed here is one T cell receptor (beta chain). The sample belongs to a study of T cell changes during pregnancy in multiple sclerosis. Clones were sequenced by immunoSEQ multiplex PCR, and TCRdb holds only the in-frame ones, with some missing. Of roughly 110,000 clones in the sample, around 90% were seen once. CDR1 is SGHAT, CDR2 FQNNGV, per germline. The junction had 4 bases not matched to a gene; V was cut back by 2 bases and J by 3 bases. The CDR3 contains 15 residues. The rearrangement joins TRBV11-2 to TRBJ2-1; 7 bases fit TRBD2. The TCR originated in a female donor with multiple sclerosis, enrolled in a pregnancy study. The source material was peripheral blood, sampled after pregnancy. The CDR3, as DNA: TGTGCCAGCAGCTTAAGGCTAGCGGACTACAATGAGCAGTTCTTC. The encoded protein is CASSLRLADYNEQFF.